Shown below are 26 T cell receptor beta chains from a single sample sequenced in a study of human T cells and chemical hapten exposure. The time point here: patch test 1, 2 weeks after DPC sensitization. Treatment given: therapeutic diphenylcyclopropenone sensitization with weekly scalp DPC. TCRdb passed the RACE reads through MiXCR, listing each CDR3 protein once. This table holds about 360,000 distinct CDR3 sequences, more than 4.5% found once. The sample consisted of whole blood, taken in connection with sensitization to the hapten diphenylcyclopropenone (DPC). These receptor sequences come from a woman aged 50 to 60 with alopecia areata. Some clones in this sample may be carry-over from other donors' samples.

The chain carries TRBV20-1 and TRBJ1-1; no definite D call. The V end was cut by 3 bases, the J end by 5 bases, with 13 bases between. Looked up from germline, CDR1 is DFQATT and CDR2 is SNEGSKA (reference sequence). The CDR3 length is 13 residues. DNA for the CDR3: TGCAGTGCTAGTGGGGAAGCGGGGACTGAAGCTTTCTTT. As protein: CSASGEAGTEAFF.

This clonotype occurred many times. The rearrangement joins TRBV6-6 to TRBJ2-1, with D uncertain. V was cut by 8 bases and J by 6 bases, with 8 bases left in between. The length of the CDR3 is 11 residues. Germline lookup yields CDR1 MNHNY and CDR2 SVGAGI (reference sequence). This CDR3 reads CASRGPNEQFF. CDR3 sequence (DNA): TGTGCCAGCCGAGGTCCCAATGAGCAGTTCTTC.

The chain uses TRBV6-1 and TRBJ1-6; D perhaps matches TRBD1 (5 bases). The V and J ends lost 6 bases and 3 bases respectively, with 24 bases between them. Germline V lookup: CDR1 MNHNS, CDR2 SASEGT. The CDR3 extends over 19 amino acids. The CDR3 DNA is TGTGCCAGCAGAAGTCTTAGGGCCTCTAGGGGAAACTATAATTCACCCCTCCACTTT. It translates to CASRSLRASRGNYNSPLHF.

V gene TRBV6-2 or TRBV6-3 combines with J gene TRBJ2-1; no definite D call. The CDR3 spans 13 residues. In germline, CDR1 is MNHEY, CDR2 SVGEGT. V lost 4 bases and J 5 bases, leaving 9 bases between the germline ends. The DNA for the CDR3 is TGTGCCAGCAGTTTAGGAATGAACAATGAGCAGTTCTTC. This codes for CASSLGMNNEQFF.

This clonotype showed up many times. The CDR3 DNA sequence: TGCGCCAGCAGCTACGGACTAAGCGGGACGGCAGATACGCAGTATTTT. Its translation: CASSYGLSGTADTQYF. The chain combines TRBV5-1 with TRBJ2-3, with 7 bases aligning to TRBD2. J gave up 4 bases and V 3 bases, and 11 bases lay outside the gene matches. The CDR3 consists of 16 residues. Germline CDR1 reads SGHRS; CDR2 reads YFSETQ.

This clonotype was found many times. V and J are TRBV11-2 and TRBJ2-1; D possibly corresponds to TRBD2 (6 bases). CDR3 size: 18 residues. Germline assignment: CDR1 SGHAT and CDR2 FQNNGV. V was cut by 1 base and J by 1 base, with 17 bases left in between. CDR3 amino acids: CASSLGYRGGNSYNEQFF. CDR3 coding DNA: TGTGCCAGCAGCTTAGGTTATAGGGGCGGGAATTCCTACAATGAGCAGTTCTTC.

This clonotype was seen a handful of times. The chain carries TRBV2 and TRBJ1-1; D call uncertain. This CDR3 is built from 13 residues. Trimming took 7 bases from V and 5 from J, leaving 14 bases between them. Germline V gene data show CDR1 as SNHLY and CDR2 as FYNNEI. The CDR3 sequence is CASIKGRGTEAFF. In nucleotides, the CDR3 is TGTGCCAGCATCAAGGGTCGAGGGACTGAAGCTTTCTTT.

This clonotype has a count of ten or more. The V call is TRBV12-3 or TRBV12-4, the J call TRBJ2-4; D is possibly TRBD1 (6 bases). This CDR3 has 14 amino acids. The ends were cut back, 5 bases at V and 10 bases at J, with 18 bases in the middle. CDR3 amino acids: CASSHGAGVGIQYF. As DNA, the CDR3 is TGTGCCAGCAGTCATGGTGCAGGGGTCGGTATTCAGTACTTC.

This clonotype was counted a few times. The J gene is TRBJ2-1, the V gene TRBV12-3 or TRBV12-4; D may be TRBD1 or TRBD2 (5 bases each). Trimming took off 4 bases at V and 8 bases at J, with 15 bases between the two ends. CDR3 size: 14 residues. This chain's CDR3 is CASSWERQTDEQFF. CDR3 nucleotide sequence: TGTGCCAGCAGTTGGGAGAGACAGACCGATGAGCAGTTCTTC.

The V and J genes are TRBV6-2 or TRBV6-3 and TRBJ2-2, with D unclear. CDR1 and CDR2 from the germline V gene are MNHEY and SVGEGT. Trimming cost V 1 base and J 4 bases, with 10 bases left between them. This CDR3 contains 15 residues. The CDR3 nucleotides read TGTGCCAGCAGTTACTGGCCTCTTGGCACCGGGGAGCTGTTTTTT. The encoded protein is CASSYWPLGTGELFF.

This clonotype came up many times. V usage is TRBV3-1 and J usage is TRBJ2-7; TRBD2 is a possible D gene (6 bases). Germline loops: CDR1 LGHDT, CDR2 YNNKEL (reference sequence). The germline V and J ends were trimmed by 4 bases and 2 bases, with 15 bases remaining between them. CDR3 length: 15 amino acids. CDR3 sequence (DNA): TGTGCCAGCAGCCCCGCTTGGGGAGGACCCTACGAGCAGTACTTC. It yields the protein CASSPAWGGPYEQYF.

The chain couples TRBV6-1 to TRBJ1-5; possible D gene TRBD1, 5 bases. Germline loops: CDR1 MNHNS, CDR2 SASEGT. Trimming left V 3 bases short and J 4 bases short, with 7 bases between. This CDR3 is 13 amino acids long. The CDR3 DNA follows: TGTGCCAGCAGTGACGACAGTAATCAGCCCCAGCATTTT. Translating it yields CASSDDSNQPQHF.

The chain employs TRBV2 and TRBJ1-1; TRBD1 is a possible D gene (6 bases). The CDR3 is 14 amino acids. Between the trimmed V and J ends, which lost 7 bases and 1 base, there was a span of 13 bases. Germline CDR1 SNHLY, CDR2 FYNNEI. The CDR3: CASTQGQRNTEAFF. The CDR3 DNA sequence: TGTGCCAGCACCCAAGGACAGAGGAACACTGAAGCTTTCTTT.

In its sample, this clonotype was seen many times. The chain recombines TRBV5-1 with TRBJ1-5; a possible D gene is TRBD1 (6 bases). Between the trimmed V and J ends, which lost 1 base and 6 bases, there was a span of 14 bases. Germline assignment: CDR1 SGHRS and CDR2 YFSETQ. CDR3 length: 15 amino acids. Written as DNA, the CDR3 is TGCGCCAGCAGCTTGAGTGGGGGGCCTCTTCAGCCCCAGCATTTT. The encoded protein is CASSLSGGPLQPQHF.

The sample holds a few counts of this clonotype. The genes are TRBV29-1 and TRBJ2-5; D remains ambiguous. The germline CDR1 and CDR2 sequences are SQVTM and ANQGSEA. The CDR3 has 13 residues. V lost 5 bases and J lost 2, with 12 bases in between. This CDR3 reads CSVTGNSQETQYF. Here the CDR3 DNA reads TGCAGCGTTACCGGTAACTCACAAGAGACCCAGTACTTC.

Ten or more counts support this clonotype. The chain uses TRBV27 and TRBJ2-3, with no clear D. CDR1 is MNHEY and CDR2 is SMNVEV in the germline V gene (reference sequence). The germline V and J ends were trimmed by 6 bases and 2 bases, with 12 bases remaining between them. This CDR3 contains 14 residues. The CDR3 DNA follows: TGTGCCAGCAGCCGTCCTGATTACACAGATACGCAGTATTTT. It translates to CASSRPDYTDTQYF.

This clonotype has more than one count but fewer than ten. The rearrangement links TRBV20-1 to TRBJ2-7; TRBD2 matches at 8 bases. CDR1 and CDR2 (germline): DFQATT, SNEGSKA (reference sequence). This CDR3 spans 15 amino acids. The V gene end was trimmed by 0 bases and the J gene end by 1 base; junction bases not matched to a gene: 5. CDR3 sequence (DNA): TGCAGTGCTAGAGATTCGGGACTAGGTTCCTACGAGCAGTACTTC. Its protein product is CSARDSGLGSYEQYF.

The table lists this clonotype with a few counts. The V and J genes are TRBV9 and TRBJ1-2; 9 bases are shared with TRBD1. This CDR3 is 15 amino acids long. V lost 4 bases, J lost 2 bases, and 6 bases stayed unmatched. Looked up from germline, CDR1 is SGDLS and CDR2 is YYNGEE. This CDR3 is CASSPRTGENYGYTF. DNA of the CDR3: TGTGCCAGCAGCCCCCGGACAGGGGAGAACTATGGCTACACCTTC.

This clonotype showed up many times. The rearrangement links TRBV20-1 to TRBJ2-1; D call uncertain. CDR1 is DFQATT, CDR2 SNEGSKA, per germline (reference sequence). This CDR3 spans 15 amino acids. Trimming took off 0 bases at V and 9 bases at J, with 18 bases between the two ends. CDR3 DNA sequence: TGCAGTGCTAGAGATATTACTTTGGGCCGAGCTGAGCAGTTCTTC. The encoded protein is CSARDITLGRAEQFF.

In its sample, this clonotype was seen many times. The gene calls are TRBV12-5 and TRBJ1-1; D is unclear. The germline CDR1 and CDR2 sequences are LGHNT and FRNRAP. The CDR3 runs 13 residues. V lost 1 base and J 0 bases, leaving 3 bases between the germline ends. The CDR3 here is CASGLGLNTEAFF. The CDR3 nucleotides read TGTGCTAGTGGTTTGGGGTTGAACACTGAAGCTTTCTTT.

This clonotype was counted at least ten times. The chain couples TRBV20-1 to TRBJ2-7, with a possible D match to TRBD2 (6 bases). V dropped 4 bases and J dropped 4 bases, with 11 bases sitting between them. The CDR3 runs 12 residues. From germline, CDR1 is DFQATT and CDR2 SNEGSKA (reference sequence). The CDR3 reads CSATRGGYEQYF. Here the CDR3 DNA reads TGCAGTGCTACTCGGGGAGGATACGAGCAGTACTTC.

The chain couples TRBV7-6 to TRBJ2-3; D ambiguous. Germline lookup yields CDR1 SGHVS and CDR2 FNYEAQ. Trimming took 2 bases from V and 2 from J, leaving 11 bases between them. The CDR3 is made up of 15 amino acids. The CDR3 here is CASSLKGLSTDTQYF. CDR3 nucleotides: TGTGCCAGCAGCTTAAAGGGCCTATCCACAGATACGCAGTATTTT. Full variable domain (rest looked up from reference TRBV7-6 and TRBJ2-3): GAGVSQSPRYKVTKRGQDVALRCDPISGHVSLYWYRQALGQGPEFLTYFNYEAQQDKSGLPNDRFSAERPEGSISTLTIQRTEQRDSAMYRCASSLKGLSTDTQYFGPGTRLTVL.

The table lists this clonotype with many counts. In DNA, the CDR3 is TGCGCCAGCAGCCAAGAAGCGGGATTGAACACCGGGGAGCTGTTTTTT. Its translation: CASSQEAGLNTGELFF. This rearrangement joins TRBV4-3 to TRBJ2-2, with 7 bases matching TRBD2. CDR3 length: 16 residues. V lost 0 bases to trimming and J lost 1 base; unmatched junction nucleotides: 2. From germline, CDR1 is LGHNA and CDR2 YSLEER.

This clonotype was recorded at least ten times. Written as DNA, the CDR3 is TGTGCCAGCAGTGGCCTCTCTGGGGCCAACGTCCTGACTTTC. It specifies CASSGLSGANVLTF. The V gene is TRBV27, the J gene TRBJ2-6; D unclear. This CDR3 has 14 amino acids. Germline CDR1 and CDR2: MNHEY and SMNVEV (reference sequence). Trimming removed 5 bases from V and 0 bases from J, with 5 bases in between.

This clonotype was counted at least ten times. The chain combines TRBV5-1 with TRBJ2-3, with 10 bases lining up with TRBD2. Germline V lookup: CDR1 SGHRS, CDR2 YFSETQ. The CDR3 totals 17 residues. Unmatched junction bases numbered 10, after V lost 4 bases and J lost 2 bases. CDR3 region: CASSQGLAATYTDTQYF. As DNA, the CDR3 is TGCGCCAGCAGCCAAGGACTAGCGGCAACTTACACAGATACGCAGTATTTT.

This clonotype was counted a few times. This sequence joins TRBV28 and TRBJ2-7, with 8 bases identical to TRBD2. V lost 6 bases, J lost 5 bases, and 9 bases stayed unmatched. The CDR3 loop spans 14 amino acids. Germline-derived CDR1 and CDR2 are MDHEN and SYDVKM. The CDR3 sequence is CASRDREGRDEQYF. CDR3 nucleotides: TGTGCCAGCAGAGATCGGGAGGGCCGGGACGAGCAGTACTTC.